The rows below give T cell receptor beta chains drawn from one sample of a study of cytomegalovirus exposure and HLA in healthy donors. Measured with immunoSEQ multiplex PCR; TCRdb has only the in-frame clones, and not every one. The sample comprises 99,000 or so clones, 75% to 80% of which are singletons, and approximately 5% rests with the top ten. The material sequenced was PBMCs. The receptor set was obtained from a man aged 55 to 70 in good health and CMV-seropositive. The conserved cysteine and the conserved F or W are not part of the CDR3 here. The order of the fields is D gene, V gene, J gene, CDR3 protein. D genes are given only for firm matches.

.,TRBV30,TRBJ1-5,AWGPEGVTQPQH
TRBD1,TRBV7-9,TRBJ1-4,ASSPGTVEKLF
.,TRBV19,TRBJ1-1,ASSLDRDTEAF
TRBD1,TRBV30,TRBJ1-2,AWSVGGYYGYT
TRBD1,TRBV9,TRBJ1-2,ASSAAGTGEPYGYT
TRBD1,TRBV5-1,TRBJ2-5,ASSGGTGVQETQY
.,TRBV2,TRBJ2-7,ASSERAYEQY
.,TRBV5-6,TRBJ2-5,ASSLEGVQETQY
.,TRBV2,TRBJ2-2,ASSILATLPGELF
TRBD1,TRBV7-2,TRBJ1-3,ASSSGTALGNTIY
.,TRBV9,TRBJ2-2,ASSAGPTLTGELF
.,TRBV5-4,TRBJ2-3,ASSPLNSDTQY
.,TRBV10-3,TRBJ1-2,AISDFLGQVTNYGYT
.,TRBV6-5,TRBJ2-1,ASSYSTRPSGNEQF
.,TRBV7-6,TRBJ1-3,ASSSLGGRGPYSGNTIY
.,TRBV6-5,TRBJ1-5,ASSGGVLNQPQH
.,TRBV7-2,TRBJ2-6,ASSRQGSGANVLT
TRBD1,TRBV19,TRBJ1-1,ASSTRQGLNTEAF
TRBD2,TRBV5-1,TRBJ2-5,ASSWGLAGGVEQGETQY
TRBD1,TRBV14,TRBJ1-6,ASSPRTGNNSPLH
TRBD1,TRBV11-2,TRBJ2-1,ASSLQGVYNEQF
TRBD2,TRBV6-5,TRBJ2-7,ASSYSGGNYEQY
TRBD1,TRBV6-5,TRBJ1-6,ASSYGTALGSPLH
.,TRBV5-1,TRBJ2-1,ASSLHRDPPGEQF
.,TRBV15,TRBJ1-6,ATSSESRFLSPLH
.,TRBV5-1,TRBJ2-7,ASSFGVLGFDEQY
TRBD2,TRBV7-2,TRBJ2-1,ASSLVATSGGINEQF
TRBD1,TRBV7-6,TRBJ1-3,ASSWTGTDSGNTIY
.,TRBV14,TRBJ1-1,ASSRQGLGGTEAF
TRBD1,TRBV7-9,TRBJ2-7,ASSPDRSRTTYEQY
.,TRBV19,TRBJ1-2,ASSYLQGGGIYGYT
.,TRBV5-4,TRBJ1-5,ASSLGGVRNQPQH
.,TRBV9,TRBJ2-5,ASSVGSDPTWETQY
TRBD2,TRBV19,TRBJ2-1,ASSTGGTSGGSSYNEQF
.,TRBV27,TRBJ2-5,ASSPFFQETQY
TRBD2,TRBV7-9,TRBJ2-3,ASSEGLAGDSFSTDTQY
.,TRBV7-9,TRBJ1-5,SSSSTDSRLDQPQH
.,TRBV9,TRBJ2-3,ASSVGQEGGDTQY
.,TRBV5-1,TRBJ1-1,ASSFNREGTEAF
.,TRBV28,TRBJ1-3,ASSLQARSGNTIY
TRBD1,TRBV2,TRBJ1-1,AAGTDGTEAF
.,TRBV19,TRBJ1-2,ASSDTGLRGYT
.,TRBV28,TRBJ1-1,ASNSRYTEAF
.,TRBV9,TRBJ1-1,ASSVEGAREAF
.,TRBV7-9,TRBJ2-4,ASSTLPGVGNIQY
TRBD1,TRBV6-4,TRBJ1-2,ASSRSGQSYGYT